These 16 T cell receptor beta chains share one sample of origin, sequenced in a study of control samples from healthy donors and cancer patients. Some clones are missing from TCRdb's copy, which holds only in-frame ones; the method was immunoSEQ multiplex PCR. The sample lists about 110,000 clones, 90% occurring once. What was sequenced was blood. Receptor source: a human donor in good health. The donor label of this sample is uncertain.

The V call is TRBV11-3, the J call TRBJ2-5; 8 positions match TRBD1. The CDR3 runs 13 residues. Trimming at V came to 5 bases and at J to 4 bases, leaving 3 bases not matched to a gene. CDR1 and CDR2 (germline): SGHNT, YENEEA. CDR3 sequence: CASSIQGGETQYF. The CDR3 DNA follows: TGTGCCAGCAGCATACAGGGGGGAGAGACCCAGTACTTC.

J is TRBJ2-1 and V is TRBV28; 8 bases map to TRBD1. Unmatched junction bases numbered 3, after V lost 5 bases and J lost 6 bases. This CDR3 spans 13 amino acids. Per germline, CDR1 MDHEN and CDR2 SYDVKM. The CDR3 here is CASSQGQGNEQFF. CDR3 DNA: TGTGCCAGCAGTCAAGGACAGGGCAATGAGCAGTTCTTC.

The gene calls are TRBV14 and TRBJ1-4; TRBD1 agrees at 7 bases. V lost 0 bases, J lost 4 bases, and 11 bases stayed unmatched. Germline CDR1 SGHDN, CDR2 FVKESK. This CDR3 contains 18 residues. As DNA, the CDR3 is TGTGCCAGCAGCCAAGACGCGGGACAGCGCGTGATTAATGAAAAACTGTTTTTT. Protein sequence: CASSQDAGQRVINEKLFF.

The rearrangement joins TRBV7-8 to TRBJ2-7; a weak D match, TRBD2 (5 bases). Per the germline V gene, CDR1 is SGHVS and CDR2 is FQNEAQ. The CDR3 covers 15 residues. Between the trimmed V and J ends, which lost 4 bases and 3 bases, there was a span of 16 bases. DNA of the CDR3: TGTGCCAGCAGCTCTCAGCTTGGCGGGTACTACGAGCAGTACTTC. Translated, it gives CASSSQLGGYYEQYF.

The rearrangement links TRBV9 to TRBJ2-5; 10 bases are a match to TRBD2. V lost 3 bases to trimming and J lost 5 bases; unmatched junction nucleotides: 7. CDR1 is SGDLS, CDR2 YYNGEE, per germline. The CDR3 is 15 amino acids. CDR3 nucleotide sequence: TGTGCCAGCAGCGCCAGCGGGGGGGCCGATGAGACCCAGTACTTC. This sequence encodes CASSASGGADETQYF.

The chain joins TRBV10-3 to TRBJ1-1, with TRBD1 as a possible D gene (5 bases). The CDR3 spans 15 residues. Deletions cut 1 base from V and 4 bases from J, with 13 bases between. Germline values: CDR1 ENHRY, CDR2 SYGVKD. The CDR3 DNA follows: TGTGCCATCAGTGAGTACGGGGTTGGGGCCACTGAAGCTTTCTTT. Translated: CAISEYGVGATEAFF.

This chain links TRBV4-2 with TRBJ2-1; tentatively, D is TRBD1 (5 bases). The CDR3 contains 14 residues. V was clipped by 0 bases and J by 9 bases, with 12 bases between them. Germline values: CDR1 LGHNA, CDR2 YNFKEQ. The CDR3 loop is CASSQDLGRFEQFF. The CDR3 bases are TGTGCCAGCAGCCAAGATCTGGGGCGGTTTGAGCAGTTCTTC.

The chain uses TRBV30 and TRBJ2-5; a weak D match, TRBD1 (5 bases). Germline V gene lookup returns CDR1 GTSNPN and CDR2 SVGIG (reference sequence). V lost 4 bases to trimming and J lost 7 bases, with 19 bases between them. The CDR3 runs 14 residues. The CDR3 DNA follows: TGTGCCTGGACCCAGGACATCTCAAGTGGGACCCAGTACTTC. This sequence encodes CAWTQDISSGTQYF.

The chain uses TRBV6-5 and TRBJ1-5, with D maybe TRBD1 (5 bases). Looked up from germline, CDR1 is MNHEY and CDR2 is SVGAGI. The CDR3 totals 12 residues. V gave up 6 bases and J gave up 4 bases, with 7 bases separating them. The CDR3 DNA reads TGTGCCAGCAGGTCAGGGAATCAGCCCCAGCATTTT. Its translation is CASRSGNQPQHF.

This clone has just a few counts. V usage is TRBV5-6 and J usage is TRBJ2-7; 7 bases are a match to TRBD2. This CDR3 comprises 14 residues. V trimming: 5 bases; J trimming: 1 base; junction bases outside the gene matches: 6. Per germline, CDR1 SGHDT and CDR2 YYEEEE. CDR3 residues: CASSSDGGSYEQYF. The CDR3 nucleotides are TGTGCCAGCAGTTCCGACGGGGGGTCCTACGAGCAGTACTTC.

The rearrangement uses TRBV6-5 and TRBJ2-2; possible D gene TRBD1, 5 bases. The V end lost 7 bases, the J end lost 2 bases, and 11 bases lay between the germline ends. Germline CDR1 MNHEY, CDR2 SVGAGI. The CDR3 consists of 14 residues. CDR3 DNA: TGTGCCAGCATTAGGCAGGGCAACACCGGGGAGCTGTTTTTT. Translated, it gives CASIRQGNTGELFF.

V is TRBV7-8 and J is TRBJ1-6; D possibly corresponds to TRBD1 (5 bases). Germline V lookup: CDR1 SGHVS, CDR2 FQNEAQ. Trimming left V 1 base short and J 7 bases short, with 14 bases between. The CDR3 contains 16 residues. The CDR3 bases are TGTGCCAGCAGCTTAGTTTTCGGGGGGGGGAATTCACCCCTCCACTTT. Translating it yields CASSLVFGGGNSPLHF.

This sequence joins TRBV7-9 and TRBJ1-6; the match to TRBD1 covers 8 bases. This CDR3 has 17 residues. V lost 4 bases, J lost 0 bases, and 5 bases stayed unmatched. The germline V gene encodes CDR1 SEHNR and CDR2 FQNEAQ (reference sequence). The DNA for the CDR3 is TGTGCCAGCAGCTCCTGGACAGGGCTCTCCTATAATTCACCCCTCCACTTT. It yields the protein CASSSWTGLSYNSPLHF. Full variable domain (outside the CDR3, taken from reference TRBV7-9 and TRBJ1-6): DTGVSQNPRHKITKRGQNVTFRCDPISEHNRLYWYRQTLGQGPEFLTYFQNEAQLEKSRLLSDRFSAERPKGSFSTLEIQRTEQGDSAMYLCASSSWTGLSYNSPLHFGNGTRLTVT.

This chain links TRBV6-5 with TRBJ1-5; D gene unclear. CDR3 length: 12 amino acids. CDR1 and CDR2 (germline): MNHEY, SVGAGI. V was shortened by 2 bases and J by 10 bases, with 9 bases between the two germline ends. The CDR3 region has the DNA TGTGCCAGCAGTTACCAGGATGGTCCCCAGCATTTT. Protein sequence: CASSYQDGPQHF.

The CDR3 is CASSGTGGNQPQHF. The CDR3 DNA reads TGTGCCAGTAGTGGGACAGGGGGCAATCAGCCCCAGCATTTT. The chain joins TRBV9 to TRBJ1-5; 10 bases map to TRBD1. Germline CDR1 and CDR2: SGDLS and YYNGEE. J was trimmed by 2 bases and V by 8 bases; bases with no gene match: 4. The CDR3 extends over 14 amino acids.

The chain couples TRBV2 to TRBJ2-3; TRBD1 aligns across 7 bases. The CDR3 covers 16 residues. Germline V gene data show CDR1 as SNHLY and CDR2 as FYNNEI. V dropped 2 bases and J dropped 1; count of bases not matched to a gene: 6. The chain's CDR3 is CASSEPAGGRTDTQYF. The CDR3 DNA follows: TGTGCCAGCAGTGAACCGGCAGGGGGACGCACAGATACGCAGTATTTT.